Below, 8 T cell receptor beta chains from the same sample are listed, as sequenced in a study of cytotoxic CD8 clonotypes in ibrutinib-treated CLL. Sequencing used immunoSEQ multiplex PCR; TCRdb keeps in-frame clones, though not all of them. The profile covers roughly 220,000 clones, with 75% to 85% appearing a single time and about an eighth taken by the ten largest. Sample: PBMCs, taken after 12 months of ibrutinib treatment. These receptors came from a human donor with chronic lymphocytic leukemia.

The rearrangement joins TRBV13 to TRBJ1-2; D is uncertain. The CDR3 totals 13 residues. Germline V lookup: CDR1 PRHDT, CDR2 FYEKMQ (reference sequence). V was cut by 0 bases and J by 3 bases, with 5 bases left in between. This chain's CDR3 is CASSLGTDYGYTF. The CDR3 DNA reads as TGTGCCAGCAGCTTAGGGACGGACTATGGCTACACCTTC.

The chain uses TRBV5-1 and TRBJ2-7; 9 bases fit TRBD1. The CDR3 is 15 amino acids. Trimming cost V 4 bases and J 3 bases; bases outside gene matches: 8. The V gene's germline CDR1 is SGHRS and CDR2 YFSETQ. Here the CDR3 DNA reads TGCGCCAGCAGCCTTGGGACAGGGTCAAACTACGAGCAGTACTTC. Amino acid sequence: CASSLGTGSNYEQYF.

The chain is built from TRBV5-1 and TRBJ2-3, with D perhaps TRBD2 (6 bases). The germline V gene has CDR1 SGHRS and CDR2 YFSETQ. There are 14 residues in the CDR3. V lost 0 bases and J lost 9, with 14 bases in between. The CDR3 nucleotides are TGCGCCAGCAGCTTGGGGGAACTAGCAGCAACGCAGTATTTT. Its protein product is CASSLGELAATQYF.

This rearrangement joins TRBV19 to TRBJ2-1; D might be TRBD1 or TRBD2, each matching 5 bases. Germline CDR1 is LNHDA and CDR2 is SQIVND (reference sequence). The length of the CDR3 is 13 residues. Trimming pared 6 bases from V and 8 bases from J, leaving 14 bases between. This chain's CDR3 is CASRNGWGHEQFF. The CDR3, as DNA: TGTGCCAGTAGGAATGGGTGGGGACATGAGCAGTTCTTC.

The rearrangement joins TRBV4-1 to TRBJ1-2; D gene ambiguous. With 1 base removed from V and 4 bases from J, the gap between germline ends came to 13 bases. The CDR3 is 15 amino acids. Germline-derived CDR1 and CDR2 are MGHRA and YSYEKL. For the CDR3, the DNA is TGCGCCAGCAGCCAAGGCCCCCGGACCGTCTATGGCTACACCTTC. Amino acids: CASSQGPRTVYGYTF.

This chain connects TRBV11-3 to TRBJ2-5; 8 positions match TRBD1. The CDR3 totals 15 residues. V shed 4 bases, J shed 2 bases, and the junction held 6 bases outside the gene matches. Germline loops: CDR1 SGHNT, CDR2 YENEEA. DNA of the CDR3: TGTGCCAGCAGCTCGAGACAGGGGATACAAGAGACCCAGTACTTC. It translates to CASSSRQGIQETQYF.

The chain recombines TRBV6-5 with TRBJ2-7, with D perhaps being TRBD1 or TRBD2 (7 bases each). The length of the CDR3 is 15 residues. Looked up from germline, CDR1 is MNHEY and CDR2 is SVGAGI. The V end lost 6 bases, the J end lost 3 bases, and 18 bases lay between the germline ends. CDR3 residues: CASSWGGTDVYEQYF. The DNA of the CDR3 is TGTGCCAGCAGCTGGGGAGGGACAGACGTCTACGAGCAGTACTTC.

V and J are TRBV5-4 and TRBJ2-7, with TRBD2 identical over 8 bases. This CDR3 is built from 15 residues. Germline lookup yields CDR1 SGHNT and CDR2 YYREEE (reference sequence). The ends lost 4 bases at V and 3 bases at J; junction bases unmatched: 9. The CDR3 sequence: CASSPSPTSGYEQYF. The CDR3 nucleotides are TGTGCCAGCAGCCCCAGCCCAACTAGCGGCTACGAGCAGTACTTC.